This T cell receptor (beta chain) was observed in a study of OX40 agonist ivuxolimab in advanced cancers. The wider study: The patients' treatment was ivuxolimab, an agonistic anti-OX40 (CD134) antibody. At doses from 0.01 to 10 mg/kg, patients were given intravenous ivuxolimab every 2 weeks. Partial responses were recorded for three patients, including one with hepatocellular carcinoma and two with cutaneous melanoma. Study outcomes and limitations: On average, a greater number of expanded clones characterised CD8+ T cells relative to CD4+.

There are 16 residues in the CDR3. The germline CDR1 and CDR2 sequences are SGHKS and YYEKEE (reference sequence). With 3 bases clipped from V and 0 bases from J, the junction kept 6 bases outside the gene matches. This clone turned up a few times. No antigen is known for it. Profiling relied on immunoSEQ multiplex PCR, and the TCRdb table lists in-frame clones only, not all of them. The repertoire consists of roughly 48,000 clones, with approximately 83% occurring once and the leading ten covering approximately 1.2%. This rearrangement joins TRBV5-5 to TRBJ2-7, with TRBD2 identical over 10 bases. This TCR was recovered from an adult with an advanced solid tumor such as melanoma, head and neck, liver or kidney cancer. The specimen was CD4+ or CD8+ T cells sorted from blood, collected in a trial of the OX40 agonist ivuxolimab. Written as DNA, the CDR3 is TGTGCCAGCAGCTACTTAGCGGGGGGCCTCTCCTACGAGCAGTACTTC. Amino acids: CASSYLAGGLSYEQYF.